This T cell receptor beta chain was sequenced in a study of blood T cell repertoires in COVID-19. Study-level information: COVID-19 samples, acute and convalescent, were from the United States, Italy and Spain. Sources were T cells, B-cell-depleted T cells, or PBMCs; the material itself was cDNA or gDNA.

Authors' processing steps: How many nucleated cells were present was estimated from reference gene primer amplification. Generated by immunoSEQ multiplex PCR, the TCRdb table keeps only in-frame clones and is missing some. V and J calls and clone size are those listed in that table; D and trimming were worked out from the DNA. The sample consists of approximately 49,000 clones, around 90% of them appearing once. The CDR3 is 17 amino acids. V shed 5 bases and J 8 bases; nucleotides not matched to a gene: 15. From germline, CDR1 is MGHRA and CDR2 YSYEKL. The chain carries TRBV4-1 and TRBJ2-1; 10 bases are shared with TRBD2. The TCR comes from a man aged 50-60 years with active COVID-19. The sequenced sample was peripheral blood. The CDR3 sequence: CASSSGLADSADDEQFF. The CDR3, as DNA: TGCGCCAGCAGCTCTGGACTAGCGGACTCCGCCGACGATGAGCAGTTCTTC.